A single sample gave rise to the 14 T cell receptor beta chains below, sequenced in a study of T cell repertoires in cytomegalovirus infection. Using its own MiXCR run on the reads, TCRdb lists one record per CDR3 protein. The table shows 150,000 or so distinct CDR3 sequences, with 15% to 20% occurring only once. The sample comprised CD8+ T cells from PBMCs. These receptors all stem from a human donor in good health (CMV status not recorded). Some clones in this sample may be carry-over from other donors' samples.

The chain couples TRBV27 to TRBJ2-1; D unclear. The germline V gene has CDR1 MNHEY and CDR2 SMNVEV (reference sequence). The CDR3 loop spans 12 amino acids. V was clipped by 5 bases and J by 0 bases, with 2 bases between them. CDR3 sequence (DNA): TGTGCCAGCAGTCACTCCTACAATGAGCAGTTCTTC. Translated, it gives CASSHSYNEQFF.

The chain is built from TRBV7-8 and TRBJ2-7; D is ambiguous. The germline CDR1 and CDR2 sequences are SGHVS and FQNEAQ. CDR3 length: 15 amino acids. V shed 5 bases and J shed 7 bases, with 21 bases lying between them. The CDR3 bases are TGTGCCAGCAGCCCACAACGCGGTTTTGGGGTAGAGCAGTACTTC. Its protein is CASSPQRGFGVEQYF.

The rearrangement uses TRBV20-1 and TRBJ1-1; the D gene is possibly TRBD1 (6 bases). Germline V gives CDR1 DFQATT, CDR2 SNEGSKA (reference sequence). V dropped 6 bases and J dropped 0 bases, with 8 bases sitting between them. The CDR3 contains 12 residues. CDR3 sequence reads: CSARQVNTEAFF. CDR3 bases: TGCAGTGCCCGACAGGTGAACACTGAAGCTTTCTTT.

The chain recombines TRBV7-9 with TRBJ2-3; D gene ambiguous. The CDR3 sequence is 14 residues long. Trimming left V 0 bases short and J 1 base short, with 5 bases between. Germline CDR1 reads SEHNR; CDR2 reads FQNEAQ (reference sequence). CDR3 sequence reads: CASSLAVGTDTQYF. CDR3 in DNA: TGTGCCAGCAGCTTAGCAGTGGGCACAGATACGCAGTATTTT.

V gene TRBV7-9 combines with J gene TRBJ2-1; a possible D gene is TRBD2 (6 bases). In germline, CDR1 is SEHNR, CDR2 FQNEAQ (reference sequence). Trimming took off 5 bases at V and 4 bases at J, with 18 bases between the two ends. This CDR3 has 16 amino acids. The CDR3, as DNA: TGTGCCAGCAGCCCAGCGGCTAGCGCTTATTACAATGAGCAGTTCTTC. Protein product: CASSPAASAYYNEQFF.

This clonotype was detected only a few times. V gene TRBV19 combines with J gene TRBJ1-1; D gene unclear. Germline CDR1 reads LNHDA; CDR2 reads SQIVND (reference sequence). Trimming took 6 bases from V and 0 from J, leaving 8 bases between them. This CDR3 contains 13 residues. The CDR3 DNA reads TGTGCCAGTAGCAAAAAAATGAACACTGAAGCTTTCTTT. Translation: CASSKKMNTEAFF.

This clonotype showed up just a few times. J is TRBJ2-5 and V is TRBV11-2; D is perhaps TRBD1 (6 bases). The V and J ends lost 8 bases and 5 bases respectively, with 12 bases between them. The CDR3 contains 12 residues. Germline lookup yields CDR1 SGHAT and CDR2 FQNNGV. The CDR3, as DNA: TGTGCCAGCGCCGCAGGGGACGAGACCCAGTACTTC. This translates into CASAAGDETQYF.

The chain recombines TRBV6-1 with TRBJ2-1; D may be TRBD2 (6 bases). This CDR3 has 13 residues. With 2 bases removed from V and 6 bases from J, the gap between germline ends came to 8 bases. The V gene's germline CDR1 is MNHNS and CDR2 SASEGT. As DNA, the CDR3 is TGTGCCAGCAGTGAACTGGGGGGCAATGAGCAGTTCTTC. Translated, it gives CASSELGGNEQFF.

This sequence joins TRBV4-3 and TRBJ2-7; D perhaps matches TRBD2 (5 bases). CDR3 length equals 16 residues. The V gene lost 0 bases and the J gene lost 7 bases, with 19 bases spanning the gap. The germline V gene encodes CDR1 LGHNA and CDR2 YSLEER. This CDR3 reads CASSQDASSVTGEQYF. The CDR3 DNA follows: TGCGCCAGCAGCCAAGACGCGTCGTCAGTGACGGGGGAGCAGTACTTC.

The chain employs TRBV28 and TRBJ1-6; no firm D call. The CDR3 has 11 residues. The germline V and J ends were trimmed by 5 bases and 9 bases, with 5 bases remaining between them. The germline V gene has CDR1 MDHEN and CDR2 SYDVKM. The CDR3 spells CASSTGSPLHF. In DNA, the CDR3 is TGTGCCAGCAGTACGGGTTCACCCCTCCACTTT.

This clonotype was seen only a few times. This chain joins TRBV6-1 and TRBJ2-1, with 11 bases that match TRBD2. The CDR3 runs 15 residues. Germline values: CDR1 MNHNS, CDR2 SASEGT. The J segment lost 6 bases and the V segment lost 6 bases, leaving 7 bases of the junction unmatched. CDR3 DNA: TGTGCCAGCAGATCACTAGCGGGAGTCTCCAATGAGCAGTTCTTC. Its protein is CASRSLAGVSNEQFF.

The chain has TRBV19 and TRBJ1-1; D possibly corresponds to TRBD1 (5 bases). Trimming stripped 5 bases from V and 7 bases from J, with 14 bases between. CDR1 and CDR2 from the germline V gene are LNHDA and SQIVND (reference sequence). This CDR3 region has 13 residues. The CDR3 is CASSPSRGIEAFF. Written as DNA, the CDR3 is TGTGCCAGTAGTCCCTCGCGGGGGATTGAAGCTTTCTTT.

The table lists this clonotype with a few counts. The chain recombines TRBV19 with TRBJ1-1; the D is unclear. V gave up 1 base and J gave up 4 bases, with 7 bases separating them. The CDR3 loop spans 13 amino acids. Germline CDR1 and CDR2: LNHDA and SQIVND (reference sequence). The CDR3: CASSIGAGTEAFF. CDR3 sequence (DNA): TGTGCCAGTAGTATAGGGGCAGGCACTGAAGCTTTCTTT. Complete variable domain (other parts from reference TRBV19 and TRBJ1-1): DGGITQSPKYLFRKEGQNVTLSCEQNLNHDAMYWYRQDPGQGLRLIYYSQIVNDFQKGDIAEGYSVSREKKESFPLTVTSAQKNPTAFYLCASSIGAGTEAFFGQGTRLTVV.

This clonotype was counted only a few times. The chain uses TRBV14 and TRBJ2-1; 10 bases line up with TRBD1. V lost 1 base and J lost 6; bases outside the gene matches: 3. Germline values: CDR1 SGHDN, CDR2 FVKESK. This CDR3 contains 15 residues. The CDR3 is CASSQVDRGGNEQFF. CDR3 sequence (DNA): TGTGCCAGCAGCCAAGTGGACAGGGGGGGCAATGAGCAGTTCTTC. Full variable domain (remainder filled in from reference TRBV14 and TRBJ2-1): EAGVTQFPSHSVIEKGQTVTLRCDPISGHDNLYWYRRVMGKEIKFLLHFVKESKQDESGMPNNRFLAERTGGTYSTLKVQPAELEDSGVYFCASSQVDRGGNEQFFGPGTRLTVL.